This TCR beta chain was sequenced during a study of blood T cells in healthy people across ages (dated by TCRdb to about 2015). For the study in its entirety: In model experiments, template switching captured roughly one uniquely barcoded TCR beta cDNA molecule for every two T cells. Using deep sequencing normalized with unique cDNA molecular identifiers, the study measured how TCR beta repertoire diversity changes with age. The donors were split into four age groups: young (average 16 years), middle-aged (39), aged (more than 60) and long-lived (about 74). For two donors (one aged 18 to 30 and one aged 80 or older), the study analyzed two additional independent replicas of 1 million unique cDNA reads from the same blood draw.

The 39 donors, aged about 6 to 95 years, were systemically healthy Caucasian individuals from Russia. Each donor gave about 9.7 milliliters of peripheral blood, drawn into EDTA-treated Vacutainer tubes. PBMCs were isolated by Ficoll-Paque density-gradient centrifugation, with at least 7 million obtained per sample. Trizol reagent was used to extract total RNA from PBMCs, with at least 6 micrograms per sample. Naive CD45RAhigh/CD27high T cell percentages were measured by flow cytometry on a PBMC aliquot from every donor. Libraries were made using 5' RACE. For sequencing, an Illumina HiSeq 2500 was employed. The second PCR ran for about 6 to 11 cycles and used a J-beta primer mix along with a sample-barcoded 5' primer. A unique molecular identifier was introduced onto each TCR beta cDNA molecule by a template-switch 5' adaptor carrying 12 random nucleotides. Each sample yielded at least 2.5 million CDR3-containing paired-end reads. First-strand cDNA synthesis was performed from all RNA using the Mint cDNA synthesis kit, with priming by a TRBC-specific oligonucleotide. After uracil-DNA glycosylase treatment, a first 18-cycle PCR used universal primers M1SS and BC2_uni_R on all cDNA. Per the source publication's procedure: For normalization, 1 million high-quality reads were randomly selected from each sample, with every read carrying a distinct molecular identifier. Reads with shared molecular identifiers were discarded instead of being binned into consensus sequences. MiTCR, with a Q25 quality threshold and the strictest error-elimination algorithm, was used for CDR3 identification, clonotype clustering and error correction. Lower-bound total TCR beta diversity was estimated with a nonparametric unseen species model using Euler transformation. The public sequencing data were trimmed at Q25 with fastp and processed into clonotypes with MiXCR by TCRdb, which kept only in-frame beta chains. For every CDR3 protein sequence, its rows merge into one entry that carries the most common genes and DNA. Here the V and J calls rest on TCRdb's processing, not on the authors' analysis. The sample table shows around 780,000 distinct CDR3 sequences, and roughly 26% are seen once. Together, the top ten hold over 2.5% of the sample.

The germline V gene sets CDR1 to MDHEN and CDR2 to SYDVKM. V is pruned by 5 bases and J by 4 bases, leaving 17 bases of the junction without a gene match. Taken from cysteine to phenylalanine, the CDR3 has 18 residues. This entry keeps only the CDR3 DNA: 54 bases, framed from base 1. Summary of the overall study and its limitations: Donor CMV infection status was unknown, potentially confounding age-related changes in expanded clonotypes. Compared with the aged group, the long-lived group had more naive CD4+ T cells, fewer expanded clones and increased TCR diversity, a pattern suggesting age selection. Observed TCR beta diversity per million T cells fell roughly linearly with age, and a significant reduction was already apparent by age roughly 40. Because profiling used bulk unsorted PBMCs, naive and antigen-experienced compartments could not be compared conclusively. There was a strong correlation between observed TCR beta diversity and the percentage of naive T cells measured by flow cytometry. Total diversity estimates from one million sequenced T cells were considered lower bounds and underestimates.

This clonotype showed up just a few times. Which antigen it targets is not known. No quality values exist for individual bases; no much larger clone is one base distant. This sample was also put to use in a study of T cells of mothers and their children. The second study reports: Donors were nine systemically healthy Caucasian individuals: three mothers and their six children. cDNA synthesis consumed the entire amount of extracted RNA, loaded at approximately 1.4 ug RNA in each 15 ul reaction. Sample barcodes and 2-4 random nucleotides were added via the M1S primer in the second PCR. Each mother yielded over 10 million TCR beta CDR3 reads and each child 3 million to 3.5 million reads. Thymic selection shapes the output of TCR recombination in a similar way in related and unrelated pairs, and inherited differences have a minor effect. Normalized repertoire overlap was always slightly but never significantly higher in related than unrelated mother-child pairs. Persistent microchimeric T cell clones were not detected, at a sensitivity of 85 to 100 clones per million clonotypes. The study used deep NGS to compare TCR beta repertoires of mothers and children, seeking features distinguishing related mother-child pairs from unrelated individuals. Mothers averaged about 37 +/- 4 years of age and children averaged about 10 +/- 4 years. Libraries were sequenced on Illumina HiSeq 2000 with 100+100 nt paired-end reads after adapter ligation with NEBNext reagents. Mother and child libraries were prepared a month apart and sequenced in separate runs to prevent cross-contamination. Each donor had between roughly 450,000 and 2,300,000 distinct TCR beta clonotypes identified. Naive TCR beta clonotypes were estimated from low-frequency clonotypes matched to each donor's FACS-determined naive share, without sorting.

Material: blood. This chain joins TRBV28 to TRBJ2-1, with TRBD2 matching 7 junction bases. The TCR sequence derives from a boy between 5 and 17 years old in good health. CDR3 region: CASSPLRGSGSPYNEQFF. The bases read TGTGCCAGCAGTCCCCTTAGGGGTAGCGGGTCTCCTTACAATGAGCAGTTCTTC.